The 20 T cell receptor beta chains below come from one sample, sequenced in a study of blood T cell repertoires in COVID-19. Method: immunoSEQ multiplex PCR; TCRdb's copy keeps in-frame clones and lacks some. The sample has over 350,000 clones, approximately 90% seen once. Input material: PBMCs or T cells enriched from blood (not recorded which). All receptors derive from a woman aged 40 to 55 who had been exposed to COVID-19.

The rearrangement links TRBV30 to TRBJ2-3; tentatively, D is TRBD2 (5 bases). The V gene lost 7 bases and the J gene lost 0 bases, with 8 bases spanning the gap. The germline V gene encodes CDR1 GTSNPN and CDR2 SVGIG (reference sequence). This CDR3 contains 12 residues. CDR3 sequence: CASRTSTDTQYF. CDR3 DNA: TGTGCCTCACGGACTAGCACAGATACGCAGTATTTT.

The chain combines TRBV19 with TRBJ2-7, with D uncertain. The CDR3 length is 10 residues. Trimming took off 10 bases at V and 7 bases at J, with 11 bases between the two ends. Germline assignment: CDR1 LNHDA and CDR2 SQIVND (reference sequence). CDR3 region: CATWLGEQYF. The DNA of the CDR3 is TGTGCCACCTGGCTCGGGGAGCAGTACTTC.

The chain links TRBV3-1 (or the pseudogene TRBV3-2) to TRBJ2-7, with 9 bases aligning to TRBD2. V was clipped by 0 bases and J by 4 bases; unmatched bases: 4. Germline loops: CDR1 LGHDT, CDR2 YNNKEL (reference sequence). The CDR3 extends over 15 amino acids. The CDR3 DNA follows: TGTGCCAGCAGCCAAGACGGGACTAGCAGGTACGAGCAGTACTTC. Amino acid sequence: CASSQDGTSRYEQYF.

The genes are TRBV27 and TRBJ2-7; 9 bases are shared with TRBD1. The J segment lost 7 bases and the V segment lost 6 bases, leaving 10 bases of the junction unmatched. Germline V gene lookup returns CDR1 MNHEY and CDR2 SMNVEV (reference sequence). The CDR3 is 14 amino acids. CDR3 coding DNA: TGTGCCAGCAGCTACGGGACAGGGAATGGGGAGCAGTACTTC. Its translation: CASSYGTGNGEQYF.

The chain has TRBV30 and TRBJ2-1; D perhaps matches TRBD2 (6 bases). In germline, CDR1 is GTSNPN, CDR2 SVGIG (reference sequence). The V gene lost 4 bases and the J gene lost 8 bases, with 15 bases spanning the gap. This CDR3 spans 13 amino acids. The chain's CDR3 is CAWTRDLRHEQFF. DNA for the CDR3: TGTGCCTGGACGCGGGATCTTCGGCATGAGCAGTTCTTC.

This rearrangement joins TRBV15 to TRBJ1-5; 9 bases match TRBD1. J gave up 2 bases and V 4 bases, and 6 bases lay outside the gene matches. CDR1 is LNHNV, CDR2 YYDKDF, per germline (reference sequence). The CDR3 extends over 16 amino acids. The CDR3 DNA reads TGTGCCACCAGCATCAACAGGGGGCTTGGCAATCAGCCCCAGCATTTT. Translated: CATSINRGLGNQPQHF.

This clone was observed once. J is TRBJ2-1 and V is TRBV23-1; 12 bases line up with TRBD1. TRBV23-1 qualifies as an ORF whose function is uncertain. Trimming at V came to 11 bases and at J to 7 bases, leaving 15 bases not matched to a gene. The CDR3 has 16 residues. Here the CDR3 DNA reads TGCGCCGGATGCCGAACCGGGACAGGGGGCCATAATGAGCAGTTCTTC. It yields the protein CAGCRTGTGGHNEQFF.

V is TRBV30 and J is TRBJ2-1, with D maybe TRBD2 (7 bases). The germline V gene encodes CDR1 GTSNPN and CDR2 SVGIG (reference sequence). V lost 1 base and J 7 bases, leaving 20 bases between the germline ends. The CDR3 covers 16 residues. CDR3 DNA sequence: TGTGCCTGGAGTGCCGAGGCCCTTAAGGGGGGGAATGAGCAGTTCTTC. Encoded protein: CAWSAEALKGGNEQFF. Full variable domain (remainder filled in from reference TRBV30 and TRBJ2-1): SQTIHQWPATLVQPVGSPLSLECTVEGTSNPNLYWYRQAAGRGLQLLFYSVGIGQISSEVPQNLSASRPQDRQFILSSKKLLLSDSGFYLCAWSAEALKGGNEQFFGPGTRLTVL.

The chain uses TRBV4-3 and TRBJ2-1, with TRBD2 identical over 8 bases. Germline CDR1 and CDR2: LGHNA and YSLEER. V gave up 0 bases and J gave up 4 bases; unmatched junction bases: 8. The CDR3 has 17 residues. The CDR3 DNA is TGCGCCAGCAGCCAAGATCTGGGGACTAGTGGATACAATGAGCAGTTCTTC. Encoded protein: CASSQDLGTSGYNEQFF.

V is TRBV5-6 and J is TRBJ1-2; perhaps TRBD1 as D (5 bases). The germline gives CDR1 SGHDT, CDR2 YYEEEE. CDR3 length: 15 amino acids. The ends were cut back, 2 bases at V and 2 bases at J, with 13 bases in the middle. The CDR3 nucleotides are TGTGCCAGCAGCTTCCAGGGATTGCTAAACTATGGCTACACCTTC. Amino acid sequence: CASSFQGLLNYGYTF.

The V and J genes are TRBV2 and TRBJ2-1; 10 bases map to TRBD2. The CDR3 consists of 15 residues. Germline-derived CDR1 and CDR2 are SNHLY and FYNNEI. Losses at the gene ends were 3 bases for V and 7 bases for J; bases not matched to a gene: 6. For the CDR3, the DNA is TGTGCCAGCAGTGATCGGCTAGCGGGAGTAAATGAGCAGTTCTTC. It is translated as CASSDRLAGVNEQFF.

V gene TRBV11-3 combines with J gene TRBJ1-6; D is unresolved. CDR1 is SGHNT, CDR2 YENEEA, per germline. This CDR3 has 10 residues. The V gene lost 6 bases and the J gene lost 14 bases, with 8 bases spanning the gap. CDR3 region: CASRGRTLHF. As DNA, the CDR3 is TGTGCCAGCAGGGGCAGAACCCTCCACTTT. Based on the CDR3 plus reference TRBV11-3 and TRBJ1-6, the full variable domain is EAGVVQSPRYKIIEKKQPVAFWCNPISGHNTLYWYLQNLGQGPELLIRYENEEAVDDSQLPKDRFSAERLKGVDSTLKIQPAELGDSAVYLCASRGRTLHFGNGTRLTVT.

This clone was counted a few times. The chain uses TRBV7-4 and TRBJ2-3; 9 bases match TRBD2. Germline V CDR1 and CDR2: SGHVT, SQSDAQ. The V and J ends lost 2 bases and 4 bases, in that order; junction bases with no gene match: 13. CDR3 size: 18 residues. The chain's CDR3 is CASSLLSLSGGTPDTQYF. The CDR3 nucleotides are TGTGCCAGCAGCTTATTGTCCTTGAGCGGGGGGACCCCAGATACGCAGTATTTT.

The chain joins TRBV7-8 to TRBJ2-7, with a possible D match to TRBD2 (6 bases). V lost 1 base and J lost 3, with 22 bases in between. Germline CDR1 and CDR2: SGHVS and FQNEAQ. The CDR3 is made up of 18 amino acids. As DNA, the CDR3 is TGTGCCAGCAGCTTAGTAGGAGGACCTAGCGCTGGGAGCTACGAGCAGTACTTC. Translation: CASSLVGGPSAGSYEQYF.

The chain couples TRBV7-2 to TRBJ1-1; 8 bases are shared with TRBD1. V was clipped by 2 bases and J by 5 bases; unmatched bases: 7. Germline lookup yields CDR1 SGHTA and CDR2 FQGNSA. The length of the CDR3 is 15 residues. DNA for the CDR3: TGTGCCAGCAGCTTACAGGGGGCCCTAAGGACTGAAGCTTTCTTT. Protein sequence: CASSLQGALRTEAFF.

The chain has TRBV3-1 (or the pseudogene TRBV3-2) and TRBJ1-6, with TRBD1 identical over 7 bases. CDR1 is LGHDT and CDR2 is YNNKEL in the germline V gene (reference sequence). The CDR3 loop spans 16 amino acids. The junction had 9 bases not matched to a gene; V was cut back by 1 base and J by 9 bases. Written as DNA, the CDR3 is TGTGCCAGCAGCCAAGGGGGACAGTCGGGCTCTTCACCCCTCCACTTT. The encoded protein is CASSQGGQSGSSPLHF.

For this clone: The sample holds other DNA sequences that translate to the same CDR3. The chain has TRBV5-1 and TRBJ1-3, with a tentative D call TRBD1 (5 bases). Germline V gene sequence: CDR1 SGHRS, CDR2 YFSETQ. Trimming stripped 7 bases from V and 0 bases from J, with 11 bases between. This CDR3 contains 14 residues. The chain's CDR3 is CASSLGGSGNTIYF. CDR3 coding DNA: TGCGCCAGCTCCCTCGGGGGCTCTGGAAACACCATATATTTT.

The chain has TRBV30 and TRBJ1-3; D not certain. Germline V gene lookup returns CDR1 GTSNPN and CDR2 SVGIG (reference sequence). The germline V and J ends were trimmed by 3 bases and 4 bases, with 13 bases remaining between them. The CDR3 spans 14 residues. The CDR3 region is CAWRVAGSGNTIYF. The DNA for the CDR3 is TGTGCCTGGAGGGTCGCGGGATCCGGAAACACCATATATTTT.

CDR3 bases: TGTGCCAGTACCCCCCTGGGGCAGGTATGGAACACTGAAGCTTTCTTT. It translates to CASTPLGQVWNTEAFF. V usage is TRBV19 and J usage is TRBJ1-1, with D perhaps matching TRBD1 (5 bases). Between the trimmed V and J ends, which lost 7 bases and 1 base, there was a span of 19 bases. Germline CDR1 LNHDA, CDR2 SQIVND (reference sequence). The CDR3 consists of 16 residues.

The chain carries TRBV19 and TRBJ2-3; 8 positions match TRBD2. The germline gives CDR1 LNHDA, CDR2 SQIVND (reference sequence). The CDR3 contains 16 residues. The ends lost 6 bases at V and 5 bases at J; junction bases unmatched: 13. CDR3 amino acids: CASSLVGRGGLDTQYF. DNA of the CDR3: TGTGCCAGTAGCCTAGTGGGTCGGGGGGGCCTAGATACGCAGTATTTT.